Listed here is a single TCR beta chain. The data were obtained in a study of blood T cells in healthy people across ages. The use of a sample-barcoded 5' primer and a J-beta primer mix characterized a second PCR of roughly 7 to 11 cycles. Via MiXCR, TCRdb re-called the 5' RACE reads, giving one row per CDR3 protein. This sample has some 710,000 distinct CDR3 sequences, with about half found just once. The receptor's source is a man older than 75 in good health. Sequencing input: blood.

The CDR3 bases are TGTGCCATCAATACAGGCAGCGGGGGGGTCGAAGGGACCCAGTACTTC. Its protein product is CAINTGSGGVEGTQYF. The V and J genes are TRBV10-3 and TRBJ2-7; the match to TRBD2 covers 10 bases. With the DNA end fitting TRBJ2-5 better, the J assignment may be wrong. CDR1 is ENHRY, CDR2 SYGVKD, per germline. The CDR3 extends over 16 amino acids.